Shown below are 8 T cell receptor beta chains from a single sample sequenced in a study of blood T cell repertoires in COVID-19. Libraries were prepared by immunoSEQ multiplex PCR; TCRdb keeps only in-frame clonotypes and omits some of them. The sample shows 95,000 or so clones, 75% to 85% of them seen only once. What was sequenced was peripheral blood. The receptors were sampled from a woman of 80 years or more with active or convalescent COVID-19.

The rearrangement uses TRBV2 and TRBJ1-1, with D possibly matching TRBD1 (6 bases). Trimming removed 4 bases from V and 2 bases from J, with 14 bases in between. This CDR3 comprises 15 residues. Germline V lookup: CDR1 SNHLY, CDR2 FYNNEI. The CDR3 protein is CASSVEAQGNTEAFF. DNA for the CDR3: TGTGCCAGCAGTGTCGAGGCACAGGGAAACACTGAAGCTTTCTTT.

The rearrangement joins TRBV9 to TRBJ2-5; 8 bases agree with TRBD2. CDR1 and CDR2 (germline): SGDLS, YYNGEE. The J segment lost 1 base and the V segment lost 2 bases, leaving 7 bases of the junction unmatched. CDR3 length: 16 amino acids. The CDR3 DNA reads as TGTGCCAGCAGCGTTGGGGGACTAGGACTCCAAGAGACCCAGTACTTC. This translates into CASSVGGLGLQETQYF.

In this sample, this clone turned up once. J is TRBJ2-7 and V is TRBV14, with 10 bases aligning to TRBD1. Per germline, CDR1 SGHDN and CDR2 FVKESK. The CDR3 length is 15 residues. With V trimmed by 4 bases and J by 1 base, 4 bases remained unmatched. CDR3 bases: TGTGCCAGCAGCCGGACAGGGGGTAGATCCTACGAGCAGTACTTC. It specifies CASSRTGGRSYEQYF.

V is TRBV7-8 and J is TRBJ1-5, with 7 bases that match TRBD1. Germline V gene sequence: CDR1 SGHVS, CDR2 FQNEAQ. V shed 3 bases, J shed 4 bases, and the junction held 0 bases outside the gene matches. There are 13 residues in the CDR3. The CDR3 reads CASSLGQNQPQHF. The CDR3 DNA sequence: TGTGCCAGCAGCTTGGGACAGAATCAGCCCCAGCATTTT.

With regard to this clone: Compared with germline, one end of the junction differs, possibly owing to a read error. The CDR3 sequence is CASSLRLAGGNEQFF. The DNA of the CDR3 is TGTGCCAGCAGCTTAAGGCTAGCCGGTGGCAATGAGCAGTTCTTC. The V gene is TRBV5-1, the J gene TRBJ2-1, with D possibly TRBD2 on 5 matching bases. The CDR3 length is 15 residues. Per germline, CDR1 SGHRS and CDR2 YFSETQ.

The genes are TRBV28 and TRBJ2-2; possible D gene TRBD1, 6 bases. CDR1 and CDR2 (germline): MDHEN, SYDVKM. This CDR3 is built from 15 residues. V lost 2 bases and J 1 base, leaving 8 bases between the germline ends. The CDR3 sequence is CASSLPGQNTGELFF. DNA of the CDR3: TGTGCCAGCAGTTTACCGGGACAGAACACCGGGGAGCTGTTTTTT. Full variable domain (rest looked up from reference TRBV28 and TRBJ2-2): DVKVTQSSRYLVKRTGEKVFLECVQDMDHENMFWYRQDPGLGLRLIYFSYDVKMKEKGDIPEGYSVSREKKERFSLILESASTNQTSMYLCASSLPGQNTGELFFGEGSRLTVL.

This chain links TRBV19 with TRBJ2-1, with 9 bases lining up with TRBD2. Trimming removed 4 bases from V and 4 bases from J; junction bases left unmatched: 11. Germline-derived CDR1 and CDR2 are LNHDA and SQIVND (reference sequence). The CDR3 totals 17 residues. CDR3 region: CASSTQPTSGPYNEQFF. Written as DNA, the CDR3 is TGTGCCAGTAGTACCCAACCAACTAGCGGGCCATACAATGAGCAGTTCTTC.

The CDR3 coding sequence is TGTGCCACCAGTGTGGGCGCTAGCACAGATACGCAGTATTTT. This gives the protein CATSVGASTDTQYF. The genes are TRBV24-1 and TRBJ2-3; D ambiguous. This CDR3 has 14 amino acids. Germline assignment: CDR1 KGHDR and CDR2 SFDVKD. The V gene lost 5 bases and the J gene lost 0 bases, with 8 bases spanning the gap.